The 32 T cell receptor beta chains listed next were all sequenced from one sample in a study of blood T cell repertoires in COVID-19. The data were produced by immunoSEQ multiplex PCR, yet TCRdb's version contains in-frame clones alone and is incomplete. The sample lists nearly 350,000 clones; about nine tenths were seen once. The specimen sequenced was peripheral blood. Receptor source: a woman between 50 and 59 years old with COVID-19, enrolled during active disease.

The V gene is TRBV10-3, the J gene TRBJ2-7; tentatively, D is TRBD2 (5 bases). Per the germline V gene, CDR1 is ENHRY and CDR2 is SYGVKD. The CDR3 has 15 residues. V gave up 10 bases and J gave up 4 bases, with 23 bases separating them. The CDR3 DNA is TGTGCCACCTTACACCTAGCCGAGGCTAAATACGAGCAGTACTTC. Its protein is CATLHLAEAKYEQYF.

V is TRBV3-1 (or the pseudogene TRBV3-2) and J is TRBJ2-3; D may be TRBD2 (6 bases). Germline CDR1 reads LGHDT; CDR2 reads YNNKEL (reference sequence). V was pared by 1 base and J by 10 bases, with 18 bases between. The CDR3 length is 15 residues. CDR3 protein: CASSQGGTPPVSQYF. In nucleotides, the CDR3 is TGTGCCAGCAGCCAAGGTGGGACTCCACCCGTGTCGCAGTATTTT.

The CDR3 spells CASSLYGTGVGEQYF. The CDR3 coding sequence is TGTGCCAGCAGTCTTTATGGGACAGGGGTGGGCGAGCAGTACTTC. The genes are TRBV28 and TRBJ2-7; 10 bases line up with TRBD1. Germline trimming cut 5 bases from V and 6 bases from J; bases unmatched to any gene: 10. The CDR3 has 15 residues. Germline lookup yields CDR1 MDHEN and CDR2 SYDVKM.

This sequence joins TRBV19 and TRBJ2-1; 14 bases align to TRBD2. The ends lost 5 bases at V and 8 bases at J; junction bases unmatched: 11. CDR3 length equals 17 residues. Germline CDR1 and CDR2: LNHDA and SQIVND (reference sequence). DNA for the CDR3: TGTGCCAGTAGTTCTCCGGGACTAGCGGGAGTACGGGATGAGCAGTTCTTC. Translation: CASSSPGLAGVRDEQFF.

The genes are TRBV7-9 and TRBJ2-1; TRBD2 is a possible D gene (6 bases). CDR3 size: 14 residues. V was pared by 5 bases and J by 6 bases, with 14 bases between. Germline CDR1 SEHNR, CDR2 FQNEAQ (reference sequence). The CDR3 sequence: CASSTPGGANEQFF. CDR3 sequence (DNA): TGTGCCAGCAGCACCCCCGGCGGGGCCAATGAGCAGTTCTTC. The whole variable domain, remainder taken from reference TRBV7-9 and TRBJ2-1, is DTGVSQNPRHKITKRGQNVTFRCDPISEHNRLYWYRQTLGQGPEFLTYFQNEAQLEKSRLLSDRFSAERPKGSFSTLEIQRTEQGDSAMYLCASSTPGGANEQFFGPGTRLTVL.

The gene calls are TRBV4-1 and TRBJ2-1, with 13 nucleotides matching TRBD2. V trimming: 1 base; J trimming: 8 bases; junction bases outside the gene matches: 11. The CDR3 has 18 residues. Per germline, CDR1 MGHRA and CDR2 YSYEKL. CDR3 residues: CASSQVSPGLAGNYEQFF. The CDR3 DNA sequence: TGCGCCAGCAGCCAAGTCTCCCCGGGACTAGCGGGAAACTATGAGCAGTTCTTC.

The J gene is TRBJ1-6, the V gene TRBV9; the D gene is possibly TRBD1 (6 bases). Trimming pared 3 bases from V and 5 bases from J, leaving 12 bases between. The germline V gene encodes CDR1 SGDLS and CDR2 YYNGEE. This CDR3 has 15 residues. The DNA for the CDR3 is TGTGCCAGCAGCGCGGGACACCCTAATAATTCACCCCTCCACTTT. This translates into CASSAGHPNNSPLHF.

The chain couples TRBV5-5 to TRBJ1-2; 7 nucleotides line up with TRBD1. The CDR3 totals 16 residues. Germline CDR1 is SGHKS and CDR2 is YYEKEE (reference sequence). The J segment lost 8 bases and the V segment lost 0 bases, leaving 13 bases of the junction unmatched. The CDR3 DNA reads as TGTGCCAGCAGCTTGGTCGTAAACAGGGGTTACGGAGGCTACACCTTC. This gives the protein CASSLVVNRGYGGYTF.

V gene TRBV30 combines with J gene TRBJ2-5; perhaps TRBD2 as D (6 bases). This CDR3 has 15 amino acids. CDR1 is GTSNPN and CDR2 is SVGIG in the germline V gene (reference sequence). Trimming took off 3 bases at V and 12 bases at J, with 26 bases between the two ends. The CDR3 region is CAWSLGLRVSGPEYF. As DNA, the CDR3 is TGTGCCTGGAGCTTAGGTTTGCGGGTTAGCGGTCCCGAGTACTTC.

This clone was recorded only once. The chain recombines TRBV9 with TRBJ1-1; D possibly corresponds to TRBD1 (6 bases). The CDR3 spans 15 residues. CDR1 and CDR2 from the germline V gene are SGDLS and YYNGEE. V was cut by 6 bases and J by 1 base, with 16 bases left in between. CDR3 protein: CASKRGGEKNTEAFF. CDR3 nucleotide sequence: TGTGCCAGCAAGAGGGGGGGCGAAAAGAACACTGAAGCTTTCTTT.

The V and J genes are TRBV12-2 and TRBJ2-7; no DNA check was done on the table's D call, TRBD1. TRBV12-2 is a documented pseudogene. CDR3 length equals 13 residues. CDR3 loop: CASRSPMGAEQYF. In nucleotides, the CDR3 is TGTGCAAGTCGCTCCCCTATGGGGGCAGAGCAGTACTTC.

Written as DNA, the CDR3 is TGTGCCACCAGCAGAGATACTGGGGAGAAAGGAGAAAAACTGTTTTTT. It specifies CATSRDTGEKGEKLFF. The rearrangement joins TRBV15 to TRBJ1-4; no reliable D call. V dropped 0 bases and J dropped 8 bases, with 16 bases sitting between them. The CDR3 consists of 16 residues. Germline-derived CDR1 and CDR2 are LNHNV and YYDKDF (reference sequence).

CDR3 bases: TGTGCCAGTAGAAACAGGGCGGACGGGGAGCTGTTTTTT. This codes for CASRNRADGELFF. V usage is TRBV19 and J usage is TRBJ2-2; D is perhaps TRBD1 (6 bases). This CDR3 has 13 residues. Trimming removed 6 bases from V and 7 bases from J, with 12 bases in between. The germline V gene encodes CDR1 LNHDA and CDR2 SQIVND (reference sequence).

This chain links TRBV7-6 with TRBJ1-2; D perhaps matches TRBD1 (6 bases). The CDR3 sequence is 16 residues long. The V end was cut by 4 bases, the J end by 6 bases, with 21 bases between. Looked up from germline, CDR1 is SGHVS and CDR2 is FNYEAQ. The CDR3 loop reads CASSSRGAGGADGYTF. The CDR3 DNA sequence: TGTGCCAGCAGCTCCCGCGGTGCGGGGGGCGCCGATGGCTACACCTTC.

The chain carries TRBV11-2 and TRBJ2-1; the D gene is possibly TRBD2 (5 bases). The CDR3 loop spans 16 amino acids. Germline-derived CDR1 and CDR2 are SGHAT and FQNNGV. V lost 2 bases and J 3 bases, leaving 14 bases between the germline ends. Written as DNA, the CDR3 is TGTGCCAGCAGCTTATGGTCCCGGGGAGACTACAATGAGCAGTTCTTC. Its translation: CASSLWSRGDYNEQFF.

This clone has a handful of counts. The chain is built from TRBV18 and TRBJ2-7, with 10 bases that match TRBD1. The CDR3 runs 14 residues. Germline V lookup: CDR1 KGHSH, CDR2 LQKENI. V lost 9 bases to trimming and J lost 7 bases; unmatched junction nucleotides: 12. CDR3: CASSTVTGGQEQYF. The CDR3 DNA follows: TGTGCCAGTTCCACCGTGACAGGGGGCCAAGAGCAGTACTTC.

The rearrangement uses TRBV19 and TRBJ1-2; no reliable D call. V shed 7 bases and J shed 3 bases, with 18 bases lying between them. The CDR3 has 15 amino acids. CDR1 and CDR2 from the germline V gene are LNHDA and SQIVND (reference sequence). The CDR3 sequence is CASTMTTGSHYGYTF. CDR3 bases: TGTGCCAGTACCATGACCACGGGGTCTCACTATGGCTACACCTTC.

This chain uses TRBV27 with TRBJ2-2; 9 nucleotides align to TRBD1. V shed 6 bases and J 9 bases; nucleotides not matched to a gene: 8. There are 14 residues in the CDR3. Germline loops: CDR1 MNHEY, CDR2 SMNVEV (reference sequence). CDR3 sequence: CASSRDRVGRELFF. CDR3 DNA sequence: TGTGCCAGCAGCCGGGACAGGGTAGGCCGGGAGCTGTTTTTT.

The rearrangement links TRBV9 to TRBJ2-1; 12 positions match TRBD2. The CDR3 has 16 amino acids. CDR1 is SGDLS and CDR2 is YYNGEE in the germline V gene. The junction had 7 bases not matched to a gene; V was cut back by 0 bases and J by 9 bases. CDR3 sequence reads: CASSVGLAGGPGEQFF. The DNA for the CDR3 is TGTGCCAGCAGCGTAGGGCTAGCGGGAGGGCCGGGTGAGCAGTTCTTC.

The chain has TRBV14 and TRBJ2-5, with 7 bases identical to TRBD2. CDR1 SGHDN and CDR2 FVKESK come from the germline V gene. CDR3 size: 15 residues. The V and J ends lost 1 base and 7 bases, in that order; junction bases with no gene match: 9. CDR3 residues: CASSQVRGTGGTQYF. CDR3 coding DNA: TGTGCCAGCAGCCAAGTTCGAGGGACGGGAGGGACCCAGTACTTC.

The CDR3 reads CASSGQIYNEQFF. In DNA form, the CDR3 reads TGTGCCAGCAGTGGACAGATCTACAATGAGCAGTTCTTC. J is TRBJ2-1 and V is TRBV9; perhaps TRBD1 as D (6 bases). The CDR3 extends over 13 amino acids. V was shortened by 5 bases and J by 3 bases, with 9 bases between the two germline ends. Germline V gene lookup returns CDR1 SGDLS and CDR2 YYNGEE.

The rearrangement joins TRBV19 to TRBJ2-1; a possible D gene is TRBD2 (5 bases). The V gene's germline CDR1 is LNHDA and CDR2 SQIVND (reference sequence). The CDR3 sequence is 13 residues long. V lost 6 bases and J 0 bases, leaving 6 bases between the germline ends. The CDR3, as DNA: TGTGCCAGTAGGGACTTCTCCTACAATGAGCAGTTCTTC. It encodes CASRDFSYNEQFF.

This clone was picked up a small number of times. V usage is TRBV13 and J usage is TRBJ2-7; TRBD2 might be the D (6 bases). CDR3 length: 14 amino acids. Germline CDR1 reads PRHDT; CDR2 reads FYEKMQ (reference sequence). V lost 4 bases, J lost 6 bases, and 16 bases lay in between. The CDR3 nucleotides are TGTGCCAGCAGCTATACCGGGAGATGGGTCGAGCAGTACTTC. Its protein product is CASSYTGRWVEQYF.

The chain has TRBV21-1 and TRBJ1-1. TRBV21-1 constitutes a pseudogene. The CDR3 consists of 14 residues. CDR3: CASSKERLNTEAFF. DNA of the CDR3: TGTGCCAGCAGCAAAGAGCGGCTGAACACTGAAGCTTTCTTT.

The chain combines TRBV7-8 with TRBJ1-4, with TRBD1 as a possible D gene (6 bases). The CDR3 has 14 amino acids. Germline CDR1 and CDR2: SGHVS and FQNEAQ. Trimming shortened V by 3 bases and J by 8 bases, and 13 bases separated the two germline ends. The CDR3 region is CASSLGERGEKLFF. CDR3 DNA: TGTGCCAGCAGCTTGGGTGAAAGGGGGGAAAAACTGTTTTTT. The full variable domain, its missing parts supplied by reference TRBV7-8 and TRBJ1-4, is GAGVSQSPRYKVAKRGQDVALRCDPISGHVSLFWYQQALGQGPEFLTYFQNEAQLDKSGLPSDRFFAERPEGSVSTLKIQRTQQEDSAVYLCASSLGERGEKLFFGSGTQLSVL.

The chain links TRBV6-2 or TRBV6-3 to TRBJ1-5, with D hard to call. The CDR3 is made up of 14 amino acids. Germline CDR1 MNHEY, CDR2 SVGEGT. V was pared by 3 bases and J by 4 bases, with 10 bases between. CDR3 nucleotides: TGTGCCAGCAGTTATATTGTGAGTAATCAGCCCCAGCATTTT. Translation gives CASSYIVSNQPQHF.

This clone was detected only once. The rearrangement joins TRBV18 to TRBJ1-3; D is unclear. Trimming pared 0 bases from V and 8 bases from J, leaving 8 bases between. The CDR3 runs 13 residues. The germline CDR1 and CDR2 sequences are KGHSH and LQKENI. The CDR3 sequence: CASSPPLGDTIYF. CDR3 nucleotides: TGTGCCAGCTCACCACCATTGGGAGACACCATATATTTT.

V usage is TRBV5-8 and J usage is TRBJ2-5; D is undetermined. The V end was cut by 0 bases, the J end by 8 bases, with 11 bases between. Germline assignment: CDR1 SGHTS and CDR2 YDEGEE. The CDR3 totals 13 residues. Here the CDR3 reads CASSLGVGPTQYF. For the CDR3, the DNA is TGTGCCAGCAGCTTGGGAGTCGGTCCTACCCAGTACTTC.

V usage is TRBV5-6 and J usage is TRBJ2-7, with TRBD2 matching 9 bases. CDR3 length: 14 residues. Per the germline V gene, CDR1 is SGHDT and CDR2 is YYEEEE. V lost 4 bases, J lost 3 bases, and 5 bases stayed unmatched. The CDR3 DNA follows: TGTGCCAGCAGCCTTAGCGGGAGAAACTACGAGCAGTACTTC. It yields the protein CASSLSGRNYEQYF.

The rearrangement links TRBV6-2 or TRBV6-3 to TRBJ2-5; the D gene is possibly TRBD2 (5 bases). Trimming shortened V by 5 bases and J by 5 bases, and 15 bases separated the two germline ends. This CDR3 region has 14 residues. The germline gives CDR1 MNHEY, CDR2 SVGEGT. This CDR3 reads CASSRRGPRETQYF. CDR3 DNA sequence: TGTGCCAGCAGTCGACGAGGGCCCCGGGAGACCCAGTACTTC.

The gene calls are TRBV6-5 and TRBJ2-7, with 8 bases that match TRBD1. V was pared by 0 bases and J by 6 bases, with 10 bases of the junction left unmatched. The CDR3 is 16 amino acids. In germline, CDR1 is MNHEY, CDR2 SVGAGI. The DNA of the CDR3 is TGTGCCAGCAGTTACTCCCGAGGTGGACAGGGTGTCGAGCAGTACTTC. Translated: CASSYSRGGQGVEQYF.

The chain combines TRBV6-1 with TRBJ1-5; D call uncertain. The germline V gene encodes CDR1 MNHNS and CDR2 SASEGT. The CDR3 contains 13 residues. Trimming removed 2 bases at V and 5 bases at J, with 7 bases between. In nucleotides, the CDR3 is TGTGCCAGCAGTGAAATACGAGATCAGCCCCAGCATTTT. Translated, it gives CASSEIRDQPQHF.